One T cell receptor (beta chain) is described in this entry. Its antigen is not known. The data belong to a study of T cell responses to AZD1222 COVID-19 vaccine. V was trimmed by 3 bases and J by 2 bases, leaving 14 bases between them. The CDR3 totals 16 residues. The germline V gene encodes CDR1 KGHDR and CDR2 SFDVKD. Here immunoSEQ multiplex PCR was the method, and the copy in TCRdb shows in-frame clones only, minus some. The table includes 90,000 to 110,000 clones, 75% to 90% detected once. Study results and limitations: Seropositivity was recorded at baseline in only 6 or 7 AZD1222 recipients.

The sequence came from an adult in good health. This chain connects TRBV24-1 to TRBJ2-3; D might be TRBD1 (6 bases). The material sequenced was peripheral blood, taken on day 0 of AZD1222 vaccination. The CDR3 reads CATSDATGTNTDTQYF. The CDR3 nucleotides are TGTGCCACCAGTGATGCAACGGGGACAAACACAGATACGCAGTATTTT.